The rows below give T cell receptor beta chains drawn from one sample of a study of OX40 agonist ivuxolimab in advanced cancers. This table comes from immunoSEQ multiplex PCR, and its TCRdb copy is limited to in-frame clones, with some not included. Of fewer than 25,000 clones listed, 65% to 90% are singletons. The sample in question was CD4+ or CD8+ T cells sorted from blood, obtained in a trial of the OX40 agonist ivuxolimab. The receptors were sampled from an adult with an advanced solid tumor such as melanoma, head and neck, liver or kidney cancer. The CDR3 runs from the conserved cysteine through the conserved F or W. Fields, in order: D gene, V gene, J gene, clone size, CDR3 DNA, CDR3 protein. The D gene is left open where the match is weak. Size is stated for part of the rows, as once, few or many counts, or as a class when the clone is expanded.

-	TRBV30	TRBJ1-5	-	TGTGCCTGGAGTGTAAAAGGGGGGTATCAGCCCCAGCATTTT	CAWSVKGGYQPQHF
TRBD2	TRBV27	TRBJ2-1	-	TGTGCCAGCAGTTCCGGGGGGTACAATGAGCAGTTCTTC	CASSSGGYNEQFF
TRBD2	TRBV19	TRBJ2-1	-	TGTGCCAGTAGAGTTAGCGGGAGCAGAAGCAATGAGCAGTTCTTC	CASRVSGSRSNEQFF
-	TRBV30	TRBJ2-1	-	TGTGCCTGGAGTGTTGGGAGGGGGCGAAATGAGCAGTTCTTC	CAWSVGRGRNEQFF
-	TRBV18	TRBJ2-5	-	TGTGCCAGCTCACCGGGGGACACCTCCCAAGAGACCCAGTACTTC	CASSPGDTSQETQYF
-	TRBV19	TRBJ1-3	-	TGTGCCAGTAGTGACTCTGGAAACACCATATATTTT	CASSDSGNTIYF
-	TRBV18	TRBJ1-2	-	TGTGCCAGCTCACCACCGGGACCTCTCTTC	CASSPPGPLF
TRBD2	TRBV7-8	TRBJ2-2	medium-sized	TGTGCCAGCACCCCCCTCGGCGGGAGTTACACCGGGGAGCTGTTTTTT	CASTPLGGSYTGELFF
-	TRBV5-1	TRBJ2-7	once	TGCGCCAGCAGCCGGGGGAGCGCCGAGCAGTACTTC	CASSRGSAEQYF
-	TRBV7-9	TRBJ1-5	-	TGTGCCAGCAGCTTTGAGGGACGGGGGAGCAATCAGCCCCAGCATTTT	CASSFEGRGSNQPQHF
-	TRBV11-2	TRBJ1-1	-	TGTGCCAGCAGCTTCGGGGGCACTGAAGCTTTCTTT	CASSFGGTEAFF
-	TRBV9	TRBJ2-7	-	TGTGCCAGCAGCCGGGACTCTACTTACGAGCAGTACTTC	CASSRDSTYEQYF
-	TRBV18	TRBJ2-3	once	TGTGCCAGCTCACTAGCGTTGAGCACAGATACGCAGTATTTT	CASSLALSTDTQYF
TRBD2	TRBV4-1	TRBJ2-1	-	TGCGCCAGCAGCCTACTAGCGGGAGACGAGCAGTTCTTC	CASSLLAGDEQFF
-	TRBV7-9	TRBJ2-6	-	TGTGCCAGGGAGAGCTCTGGGGCCAACGTCCTGACTTTC	CARESSGANVLTF
-	TRBV7-9	TRBJ1-2	-	TGTGCCAGCAGTCTAGGGTCAGGCAACTATGGCTACACCTTC	CASSLGSGNYGYTF